This T cell receptor (beta chain) originates from a study of early T cells in non-severe SARS-CoV-2 infection. General study findings and limits: The study's VDJdb matching favored anti-spike CD8 responses and missed private and CD4 specificities.

Unique molecular identifier tags were affixed to discrete cDNA molecules. In TCRdb, the 5' RACE reads were re-called with MiXCR into one record per CDR3 protein. Of about 70,000 distinct CDR3 sequences listed, roughly 12% are singletons. This clonotype was recorded many times. Antigen unknown. CDR1 is SNHLY, CDR2 FYNNEI, per germline. CDR3 length equals 10 residues. Trimming took 7 bases from V and 8 from J, leaving 6 bases between them. V usage is TRBV2 and J usage is TRBJ2-1; either TRBD1 or TRBD2 may fit D (5 bases each). The sequence came from an adult who was a healthcare worker with PCR-confirmed SARS-CoV-2 infection or an uninfected control (not recorded which). The donor label of this sample is uncertain. Sequenced material: whole blood, taken at baseline. CDR3 amino acids: CASMGDEQFF. Here the CDR3 DNA reads TGTGCCAGCATGGGGGATGAGCAGTTCTTC.